This is a list of T cell receptor beta chains from one sample in a study of control samples from healthy donors and cancer patients. Clones were sequenced by immunoSEQ multiplex PCR, and TCRdb holds only the in-frame ones, with some missing. The table lists fewer than 90,000 clones, more than 75% of them singletons, with 20% in the top ten. Specimen: blood. These receptors all come from a man in his fifties or sixties in good health. Each CDR3 is given with its conserved first and last residue. The D gene is left open where the match is weak. Not every row has a clone size; where given, it reads once, few, many or a size class.

v_gene: TRBV12-5; d_gene: TRBD2; j_gene: TRBJ2-3; abundance: NA; CDR3nt: TGTGCTAGCACCCCCCCAATAGGACTAGCGGGAGGGGGAACGCAGTATTTT; CDR3aa: CASTPPIGLAGGGTQYF
v_gene: TRBV20-1; d_gene: TRBD1; j_gene: TRBJ1-2; abundance: NA; CDR3nt: TGCAGTGCTCGACAGGGCTATGGCTACACCTTC; CDR3aa: CSARQGYGYTF
v_gene: TRBV3-1/TRBV3-2; d_gene: NA; j_gene: TRBJ2-4; abundance: once; CDR3nt: TGTGCCAGCAGCCTTGGGGTGGCCAAAAACATTCAGTACTTC; CDR3aa: CASSLGVAKNIQYF
v_gene: TRBV27; d_gene: TRBD1; j_gene: TRBJ2-2; abundance: NA; CDR3nt: TGTGCCAGCAGTTTGAGGTTCGGGACAGGGATGGTGGGCACCGGGGAGCTGTTTTTT; CDR3aa: CASSLRFGTGMVGTGELFF
v_gene: TRBV19; d_gene: TRBD1; j_gene: TRBJ1-1; abundance: NA; CDR3nt: TGTGCCAGTAGAAGGGACAGGGCGAAGAACACTGAAGCTTTCTTT; CDR3aa: CASRRDRAKNTEAFF
v_gene: TRBV21-1; d_gene: NA; j_gene: TRBJ2-5; abundance: NA; CDR3nt: TGTGCCAGCAGCAAAGGTGGCAGGAACCAAGAGACCCAGTACTTC; CDR3aa: CASSKGGRNQETQYF
v_gene: TRBV4-2; d_gene: TRBD1; j_gene: TRBJ1-5; abundance: NA; CDR3nt: TGTGCCAGCAGCCAAGAAAGTAGCGGACAGGGGAATCAGCCCCAGCATTTT; CDR3aa: CASSQESSGQGNQPQHF
v_gene: TRBV5-1; d_gene: TRBD2; j_gene: TRBJ2-3; abundance: NA; CDR3nt: TGCGCCAGCAGCTTCGACCTTAGACTAGCGGGAGGATTGGTAACAGATACGCAGTATTTT; CDR3aa: CASSFDLRLAGGLVTDTQYF
v_gene: TRBV28; d_gene: NA; j_gene: TRBJ1-5; abundance: NA; CDR3nt: TGTGCCAGCATTGGGGGGCAGCTTCGCAATCAGCCCCAGCATTTT; CDR3aa: CASIGGQLRNQPQHF
v_gene: TRBV28; d_gene: TRBD1; j_gene: TRBJ1-1; abundance: once; CDR3nt: TGTGCCAGCAGTTTTTTAGGGGGCCACACTGAAGCTTTCTTT; CDR3aa: CASSFLGGHTEAFF
v_gene: TRBV2; d_gene: NA; j_gene: TRBJ1-1; abundance: NA; CDR3nt: TGTGCCAGCAGTGGTCGGGGCCCGGGAATGAACACTGAAGCTTTCTTT; CDR3aa: CASSGRGPGMNTEAFF
v_gene: TRBV12-3/TRBV12-4; d_gene: NA; j_gene: TRBJ1-1; abundance: NA; CDR3nt: TGTGCCAGCAGTTTAGGGTACACTGAAGCTTTCTTT; CDR3aa: CASSLGYTEAFF
v_gene: TRBV9; d_gene: TRBD1; j_gene: TRBJ1-5; abundance: NA; CDR3nt: TGTGCCAGCAGCATCGGACAGGGTAGCAATCAGCCCCAGCATTTT; CDR3aa: CASSIGQGSNQPQHF
v_gene: TRBV6-2/TRBV6-3; d_gene: TRBD1; j_gene: TRBJ1-3; abundance: NA; CDR3nt: TGTGCCAGCAGTGATTGGACAGGCCTCTCTGGAAACACCATATATTTT; CDR3aa: CASSDWTGLSGNTIYF
v_gene: TRBV10-3; d_gene: NA; j_gene: TRBJ2-1; abundance: NA; CDR3nt: TGTGCCATCAAGTCTAGCGCGGACTACAATGAGCAGTTCTTC; CDR3aa: CAIKSSADYNEQFF
v_gene: TRBV7-6; d_gene: NA; j_gene: TRBJ2-1; abundance: NA; CDR3nt: TGTGCCAGCAGCTTAGGGGCGGGGAGCTCCTACAATGAGCAGTTCTTC; CDR3aa: CASSLGAGSSYNEQFF
v_gene: TRBV9; d_gene: NA; j_gene: TRBJ1-2; abundance: NA; CDR3nt: TGTGCCAGCAGCGTAGATGGGGCTTCGGGCTACACCTTC; CDR3aa: CASSVDGASGYTF
v_gene: TRBV11-3; d_gene: TRBD1; j_gene: TRBJ2-5; abundance: few; CDR3nt: TGTGCCAGCAGCTTCGGGACAGGGATGATGAAGACCCAGTACTTC; CDR3aa: CASSFGTGMMKTQYF
v_gene: TRBV29-1; d_gene: TRBD1; j_gene: TRBJ2-1; abundance: NA; CDR3nt: TGCAGCGTTGGACAGGGTCACAATGAGCAGTTCTTC; CDR3aa: CSVGQGHNEQFF
v_gene: TRBV12-3/TRBV12-4; d_gene: NA; j_gene: TRBJ1-3; abundance: NA; CDR3nt: TGTGCCAGCAGTTTGGGGGGAAACACCATATATTTT; CDR3aa: CASSLGGNTIYF
v_gene: TRBV5-1; d_gene: NA; j_gene: TRBJ1-5; abundance: NA; CDR3nt: TGCGCCAGCAGCTTGGCCCCAGGGGCAAATCAGCCCCAGCATTTT; CDR3aa: CASSLAPGANQPQHF
v_gene: TRBV15; d_gene: TRBD1; j_gene: TRBJ2-2; abundance: NA; CDR3nt: TGTGCCACCAGGCTAGGGGGACAGGTGAACACCGGGGAGCTGTTTTTT; CDR3aa: CATRLGGQVNTGELFF
v_gene: TRBV21-1; d_gene: NA; j_gene: TRBJ2-1; abundance: NA; CDR3nt: TGTGCCAGCAGCAAAGGGACGGAGGGCGGGAACTACAATGAGCAGTTCTTC; CDR3aa: CASSKGTEGGNYNEQFF
v_gene: TRBV3-1/TRBV3-2; d_gene: NA; j_gene: TRBJ1-4; abundance: NA; CDR3nt: TGTGCCAGCAGCCAAGACACAGGTACGGCTAATGAAAAACTGTTTTTT; CDR3aa: CASSQDTGTANEKLFF
v_gene: TRBV27; d_gene: TRBD2; j_gene: TRBJ2-1; abundance: NA; CDR3nt: TGTGCCAGCAGTTTAGGTAGCGGGAGTTACAATGAGCAGTTCTTC; CDR3aa: CASSLGSGSYNEQFF
v_gene: TRBV7-6; d_gene: NA; j_gene: TRBJ1-1; abundance: NA; CDR3nt: TGTGCCAGCAGTCCTCCTATGAACACTGAAGCTTTCTTT; CDR3aa: CASSPPMNTEAFF
v_gene: TRBV7-8; d_gene: NA; j_gene: TRBJ2-2; abundance: NA; CDR3nt: TGTGCCAGCAGTCCCGGGAACACCGGGGAGCTGTTTTTT; CDR3aa: CASSPGNTGELFF
v_gene: TRBV27; d_gene: NA; j_gene: TRBJ2-5; abundance: few; CDR3nt: TGTGCCAGCAGCAACAGGGTCGGGGAGACCCAGTACTTC; CDR3aa: CASSNRVGETQYF